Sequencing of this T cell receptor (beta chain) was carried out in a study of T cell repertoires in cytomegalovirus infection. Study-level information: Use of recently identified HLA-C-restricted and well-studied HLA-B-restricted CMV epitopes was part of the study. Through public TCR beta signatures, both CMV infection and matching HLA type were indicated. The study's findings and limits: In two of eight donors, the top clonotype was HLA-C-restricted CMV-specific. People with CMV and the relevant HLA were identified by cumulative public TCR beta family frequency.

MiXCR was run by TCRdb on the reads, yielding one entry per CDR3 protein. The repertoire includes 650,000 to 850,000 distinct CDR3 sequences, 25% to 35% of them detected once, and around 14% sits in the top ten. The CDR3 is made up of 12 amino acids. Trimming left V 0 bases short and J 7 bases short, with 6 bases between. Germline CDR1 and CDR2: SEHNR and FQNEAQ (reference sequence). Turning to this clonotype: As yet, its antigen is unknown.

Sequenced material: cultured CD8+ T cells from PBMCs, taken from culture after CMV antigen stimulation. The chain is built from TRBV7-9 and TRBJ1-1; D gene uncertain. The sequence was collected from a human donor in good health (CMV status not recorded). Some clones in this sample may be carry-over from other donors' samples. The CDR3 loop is CASSLAAHEAFF. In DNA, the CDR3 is TGTGCCAGCAGCTTAGCGGCTCATGAAGCTTTCTTT.